The rows below give T cell receptor beta chains drawn from one sample of a study of identical twins. TCRdb re-analysed the 5' RACE reads in MiXCR, keeping a single row per CDR3 protein. Counted here are about 700,000 distinct CDR3 sequences, over 8.5% occurring once; the ten biggest clones make up approximately 0.94%. This sample was also put to use in a study of yellow fever vaccine responses in identical twins.

The material sequenced was PBMCs. The receptors originated from a young woman in good health. CDR3s include the opening cysteine and the closing phenylalanine or tryptophan. The order of the fields is J gene, D gene, clone size, V gene, CDR3 DNA, CDR3 protein. A D gene is named only where the DNA matches it firmly. Clone size appears in some rows only: once, few, many, or a class for an expanded clone.

TRBJ2-7	TRBD2	few	TRBV7-8	TGTGCCAGCACCGGTATATGGACTAGCGGGAGTTCGTACGAGCAGTACTTC	CASTGIWTSGSSYEQYF
TRBJ1-5	TRBD1	many	TRBV12-3/TRBV12-4	TGTGCCAGCAGGTGGACAGGGACTTCTCATCAGCCCCAGCATTTT	CASRWTGTSHQPQHF
TRBJ2-3	-	few	TRBV11-2	TGTGCCAGCAGCTTAGTACCCGTCCCCAGGTCCCTTTCTAGCACAGATACGCAGTATTTT	CASSLVPVPRSLSSTDTQYF
TRBJ2-1	TRBD1	-	TRBV4-2	TGTGCCAGCAGCCTAGGGACAGGGGGTAGCACTGAGCAGTTCTTC	CASSLGTGGSTEQFF
TRBJ2-7	-	-	TRBV27	TGTGCCAGCAGTTTATCCGGCATTCCCTACGAGCAGTACTTC	CASSLSGIPYEQYF
TRBJ2-4	-	many	TRBV7-9	TGTGCCAGCAGCCAAGGTGATAGAATAGCCAAAAACATTCAGTACTTC	CASSQGDRIAKNIQYF
TRBJ1-3	-	many	TRBV3-1	TGTGCCAGCAGGCCCGGCTCTGGAAACACCATATATTTT	CASRPGSGNTIYF
TRBJ1-1	TRBD1	many	TRBV7-2	TGTGCCAGCAGTTTTACAGGGGGCCTGAACACTGAAGCTTTCTTT	CASSFTGGLNTEAFF
TRBJ1-2	TRBD1	many	TRBV10-2	TGCGCCAGCAGGGACAGGAGCTATGGCTACACCTTC	CASRDRSYGYTF
TRBJ2-1	-	-	TRBV20-1	TGCAGTGCTAGAGTCGCAGATTACAATGAGCAGTTCTTC	CSARVADYNEQFF
TRBJ2-1	TRBD1	-	TRBV5-6	TGTGCCAGCAGCTACGACAGGGGAAGTGAGCAGTTCTTC	CASSYDRGSEQFF
TRBJ2-3	-	-	TRBV5-5	TGTGCCAGCAGCTTGTTTGGGGGCGATACGCAGTATTTT	CASSLFGGDTQYF
TRBJ2-1	-	few	TRBV7-2	TGTGCCAGCAGCTCCGCCCTTCTGGGGTCTCGTGAGCAGTTCTTC	CASSSALLGSREQFF
TRBJ1-2	-	few	TRBV3-1	TGTGCCAGCAGCCAGACCCAGGGGCGCCGCTATGGCTACACCTTC	CASSQTQGRRYGYTF
TRBJ2-5	TRBD1	many	TRBV28	TGTGCCAGCAGTTCGCACAGGGGAAAAGAGACCCAGTACTTC	CASSSHRGKETQYF
TRBJ1-1	-	few	TRBV18	TGTGCCAGCTCACTTCCCCCCGGGGGAAGGAACACTGAAGCTTTCTTT	CASSLPPGGRNTEAFF
TRBJ2-1	TRBD1	few	TRBV2	TGTGCCACCGGCGGGACAGGGGTCCCCCGTCCGTTCTTC	CATGGTGVPRPFF
TRBJ1-2	-	few	TRBV15	TGTGCCACCAGCAGAGTTCCCAGGACAGACTATGGCTACACCTTC	CATSRVPRTDYGYTF
TRBJ2-5	-	-	TRBV5-6	TGTGCCAGCAGGGCCGGGCCTATCTGGACCCAGTACTTC	CASRAGPIWTQYF
TRBJ2-1	TRBD1	-	TRBV10-2	TGCGCCAGCAGTCTACAACATCCTATCCGGGACAGGGCGAAAAACTACAATGAGCAGTTCTTC	CASSLQHPIRDRAKNYNEQFF
TRBJ2-4	TRBD1	-	TRBV7-2	TGTGCCAGCAGCTTAGGGGGGACAGGGCAAAACATTCAGTACTTC	CASSLGGTGQNIQYF
TRBJ2-1	TRBD2	few	TRBV20-1	TGCAGTGCGGGACCTAGCGGGAGGGAATACAATGAGCAGTTCTTC	CSAGPSGREYNEQFF
TRBJ2-1	-	-	TRBV20-1	TGCAGTGCTGAGACCCGGGACTTCACCTACAATGAGCAGTTCTTC	CSAETRDFTYNEQFF
TRBJ2-7	TRBD2	many	TRBV5-1	TGCGCCAGCAGAGGGGCCGGGGGGAGAGACGAGCAGTACTTC	CASRGAGGRDEQYF